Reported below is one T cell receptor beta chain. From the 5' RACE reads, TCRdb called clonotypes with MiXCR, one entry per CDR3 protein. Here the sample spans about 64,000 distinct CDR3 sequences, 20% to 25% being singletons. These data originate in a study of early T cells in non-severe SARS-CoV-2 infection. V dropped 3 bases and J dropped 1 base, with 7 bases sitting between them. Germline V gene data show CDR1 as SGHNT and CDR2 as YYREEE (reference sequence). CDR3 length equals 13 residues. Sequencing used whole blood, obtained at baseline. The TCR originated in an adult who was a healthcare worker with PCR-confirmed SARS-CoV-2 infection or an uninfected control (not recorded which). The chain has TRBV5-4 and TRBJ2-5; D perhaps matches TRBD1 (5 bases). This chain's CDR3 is CASSYDSQETQYF. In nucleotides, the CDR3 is TGTGCCAGCAGCTACGACAGCCAAGAGACCCAGTACTTC.